The 15 T cell receptor beta chains reported below all come from one sample, sequenced in a study of shared clonotypes between healthy human individuals. Assay used: immunoSEQ multiplex PCR; TCRdb lists only in-frame clones, some missing. The table lists about 2.3 million clones, over 85% of them singletons. Sequencing was performed on naive CD4+ T cells from PBMCs. As for subset: CD45RA+ positively selected. These receptors originate from a man between 18 and 35 years old in good health. Some clones in this sample may be carry-over from other donors' samples.

J is TRBJ2-2 and V is TRBV2; 10 bases agree with TRBD2. Germline V gene data show CDR1 as SNHLY and CDR2 as FYNNEI. Trimming took 5 bases from V and 5 from J; bases not matched to a gene: 8. The CDR3 runs to 16 residues. CDR3 protein: CASSFPGLARTGELFF. The CDR3 nucleotides are TGTGCCAGCAGTTTTCCGGGACTAGCGAGGACCGGGGAGCTGTTTTTT.

The chain couples TRBV28 to TRBJ2-4, with TRBD2 as a possible D gene (6 bases). Between the trimmed V and J ends, which lost 6 bases and 0 bases, there was a span of 15 bases. Germline CDR1 reads MDHEN; CDR2 reads SYDVKM. There are 16 residues in the CDR3. CDR3 nucleotides: TGTGCCAGCAGGGCCGGAGGGGAACTAGCCAAAAACATTCAGTACTTC. Residues: CASRAGGELAKNIQYF.

The sample holds a few counts of this clone. The chain is built from TRBV7-9 and TRBJ1-2; no definite D call. The CDR3 runs 12 residues. Germline CDR1 SEHNR, CDR2 FQNEAQ (reference sequence). Trimming left V 1 base short and J 7 bases short, with 7 bases between. The CDR3 spells CASSLESGGYTF. In DNA, the CDR3 is TGTGCCAGCAGCTTAGAATCGGGTGGCTACACCTTC. The entire variable domain, with the rest obtained from reference TRBV7-9 and TRBJ1-2, is as follows: DTGVSQNPRHKITKRGQNVTFRCDPISEHNRLYWYRQTLGQGPEFLTYFQNEAQLEKSRLLSDRFSAERPKGSFSTLEIQRTEQGDSAMYLCASSLESGGYTFGSGTRLTVV.

Remarks on this clone: At one of its ends the junction is not consistent with the germline gene, which may arise from a read error. The chain carries TRBV14 and TRBJ2-5; 11 nucleotides align to TRBD1. The CDR3 spans 16 residues. Germline loops: CDR1 SGHDN, CDR2 FVKESK. CDR3 sequence reads: CASSQVWDRGRETQYF. CDR3 in DNA: TGTGCCAGCAGTCAAGTTTGGGACAGGGGGAGAGAGACCCAGTACTTC.

The chain joins TRBV27 to TRBJ2-7, with 7 bases identical to TRBD1. The V and J ends lost 5 bases and 4 bases, in that order; junction bases with no gene match: 8. The CDR3 is 14 residues long. Looked up from germline, CDR1 is MNHEY and CDR2 is SMNVEV (reference sequence). CDR3 protein: CASSLRDRLYEQYF. For the CDR3, the DNA is TGTGCCAGCAGTCTCCGGGACAGACTATACGAGCAGTACTTC.

This clone turned up a few times. This sequence joins TRBV5-1 and TRBJ1-1, with D perhaps TRBD1 (5 bases). The CDR3 totals 14 residues. The V end lost 5 bases, the J end lost 3 bases, and 14 bases lay between the germline ends. CDR1 and CDR2 from the germline V gene are SGHRS and YFSETQ. CDR3 coding DNA: TGCGCCAGCAGATCGCAACAGGCCCACACTGAAGCTTTCTTT. Translated, it gives CASRSQQAHTEAFF.

V gene TRBV19 combines with J gene TRBJ1-4; unclear D gene. The germline V gene encodes CDR1 LNHDA and CDR2 SQIVND (reference sequence). The CDR3 extends over 12 amino acids. The V and J ends lost 4 bases and 8 bases respectively, with 8 bases between them. CDR3 bases: TGTGCCAGTAGTAGATGGGCAGAAAAACTGTTTTTT. Protein: CASSRWAEKLFF.

The CDR3 nucleotides read TGTGCCAGCAACCCGACCCTACGGGGCTATGGCTACACCTTC. Translation: CASNPTLRGYGYTF. The chain couples TRBV28 to TRBJ1-2; D ambiguous. V lost 7 bases and J lost 4, with 16 bases in between. The germline CDR1 and CDR2 sequences are MDHEN and SYDVKM. The CDR3 consists of 14 residues.

CDR3: CATTPLAGSTDTQYF. The CDR3 DNA sequence: TGTGCCACCACCCCACTAGCGGGATCCACAGATACGCAGTATTTT. The chain links TRBV25-1 to TRBJ2-3; 10 bases agree with TRBD2. Germline V gene lookup returns CDR1 MGHDK and CDR2 SYGVNS. The CDR3 consists of 15 residues. The trim removed 10 bases at V and 2 bases at J, leaving 9 bases unmatched.

The V gene is TRBV18, the J gene TRBJ2-5, with D hard to call. This CDR3 spans 14 amino acids. Trimming took off 1 base at V and 5 bases at J, with 11 bases between the two ends. Germline V CDR1 and CDR2: KGHSH, LQKENI. The CDR3 is CASSPQSSRETQYF. The CDR3, as DNA: TGTGCCAGCTCACCACAGAGCAGCCGGGAGACCCAGTACTTC.

Concerning this clone: Other DNA sequences in the same sample also yield this CDR3. The chain employs TRBV18 and TRBJ2-7; 7 bases line up with TRBD2. This CDR3 is built from 13 residues. CDR1 and CDR2 from the germline V gene are KGHSH and LQKENI. Unmatched junction bases numbered 4, after V lost 3 bases and J lost 5 bases. The CDR3 sequence: CASSPPGTNEQYF. In DNA form, the CDR3 reads TGTGCCAGCTCACCCCCGGGGACTAACGAGCAGTACTTC.

The rearrangement joins TRBV7-6 to TRBJ2-7, with D uncertain. Trimming removed 5 bases from V and 0 bases from J, with 14 bases in between. This CDR3 contains 15 residues. Germline V gives CDR1 SGHVS, CDR2 FNYEAQ. CDR3 region: CASSPRTHYSYEQYF. CDR3 DNA sequence: TGTGCCAGCAGCCCGCGGACCCACTACTCCTACGAGCAGTACTTC. Variable domain in full (rest from reference TRBV7-6 and TRBJ2-7): GAGVSQSPRYKVTKRGQDVALRCDPISGHVSLYWYRQALGQGPEFLTYFNYEAQQDKSGLPNDRFSAERPEGSISTLTIQRTEQRDSAMYRCASSPRTHYSYEQYFGPGTRLTVT.

The rearrangement uses TRBV19 and TRBJ1-1; no clear D gene. Germline V lookup: CDR1 LNHDA, CDR2 SQIVND (reference sequence). There are 11 residues in the CDR3. V dropped 5 bases and J dropped 7 bases, with 8 bases sitting between them. The CDR3 here is CASSGPIEAFF. The CDR3 DNA reads as TGTGCCAGTAGTGGTCCCATTGAAGCTTTCTTT.

Note on this clone: An end of the junction does not agree with germline; a read error may underlie this. V and J are TRBV6-6 and TRBJ2-7; TRBD1 matches at 9 bases. This CDR3 comprises 12 residues. The germline V gene has CDR1 MNHNY and CDR2 SVGAGI (reference sequence). The CDR3: CASSSQLRDRVF. The CDR3 nucleotides read TGTGCCAGCAGTTCGCAACTCCGGGACAGGGTCTTC.

This chain links TRBV5-1 with TRBJ1-1; D is possibly TRBD1 (6 bases). Looked up from germline, CDR1 is SGHRS and CDR2 is YFSETQ. The V end was cut by 4 bases, the J end by 4 bases, with 14 bases between. This CDR3 contains 14 residues. CDR3 residues: CASSGGGWGTEAFF. In nucleotides, the CDR3 is TGCGCCAGCAGCGGAGGGGGTTGGGGCACTGAAGCTTTCTTT.